The 7 T cell receptor beta chains reported below all come from one sample, sequenced in a study of OX40 agonist ivuxolimab in advanced cancers. The data were produced by immunoSEQ multiplex PCR, yet TCRdb's version contains in-frame clones alone and is incomplete. The sample consists of roughly 76,000 clones, 84% of them appearing once. Source: CD4+ or CD8+ T cells sorted from blood, taken in a trial of the OX40 agonist ivuxolimab. Receptors originate from an adult with an advanced solid tumor such as melanoma, head and neck, liver or kidney cancer.

The chain couples TRBV7-6 to TRBJ2-3; D may be TRBD1 (5 bases). Germline assignment: CDR1 SGHVS and CDR2 FNYEAQ. The V gene lost 0 bases and the J gene lost 4 bases, with 8 bases spanning the gap. The CDR3 runs to 14 residues. CDR3 protein: CASSLASRADTQYF. In DNA, the CDR3 is TGTGCCAGCAGCTTAGCGTCCAGGGCAGATACGCAGTATTTT.

The J gene is TRBJ2-1, the V gene TRBV7-2; tentatively, D is TRBD1 (6 bases). The CDR3 length is 12 residues. V was cut by 0 bases and J by 11 bases, with 8 bases left in between. In germline, CDR1 is SGHTA, CDR2 FQGNSA. The CDR3 DNA reads TGTGCCAGCAGCTTAGCGCAGGGGAAGCAGTTCTTC. It translates to CASSLAQGKQFF.

This clone was detected a few times. This chain's CDR3 is CASKRDPNLYF. CDR3 DNA sequence: TGTGCCAGCAAGAGGGACCCCAATCTGTATTTT. The rearrangement uses TRBV6-5 and TRBJ2-3, with D tentatively TRBD1 or TRBD2 (5 bases each). In germline, CDR1 is MNHEY, CDR2 SVGAGI. Trimming removed 7 bases at V and 14 bases at J, with 16 bases between. The CDR3 covers 11 residues.

The chain is built from TRBV29-1 and TRBJ2-2; no firm D call. Germline CDR1 SQVTM, CDR2 ANQGSEA. Trimming took 4 bases from V and 0 from J, leaving 9 bases between them. This CDR3 has 14 residues. The CDR3 nucleotides read TGCAGCGTTGTGGGAACCTCGAACACCGGGGAGCTGTTTTTT. Its protein product is CSVVGTSNTGELFF.

The rearrangement links TRBV6-1 to TRBJ1-4; D not resolved. This CDR3 contains 14 residues. V was pared by 3 bases and J by 7 bases, with 12 bases between. Germline V gene sequence: CDR1 MNHNS, CDR2 SASEGT. As DNA, the CDR3 is TGTGCCAGCAGTGATACCGGGGTGTCTGAAAAACTGTTTTTT. The encoded protein is CASSDTGVSEKLFF.

This chain connects TRBV27 to TRBJ1-6, with 8 bases identical to TRBD1. Trimming at V came to 4 bases and at J to 10 bases, leaving 12 bases not matched to a gene. CDR3 length: 16 residues. Germline CDR1 reads MNHEY; CDR2 reads SMNVEV (reference sequence). The CDR3 DNA follows: TGTGCCAGCAGTTCTACCCGGACAGGGATAGGGTCACCCCTCCACTTT. Translation: CASSSTRTGIGSPLHF.

The V and J genes are TRBV6-5 and TRBJ2-7, with TRBD1 identical over 7 bases. The junction had 5 bases not matched to a gene; V was cut back by 2 bases and J by 4 bases. Germline CDR1 reads MNHEY; CDR2 reads SVGAGI. The CDR3 is 14 amino acids. The CDR3 loop reads CASSYTDREYEQYF. CDR3 DNA sequence: TGTGCCAGCAGTTACACCGACAGGGAGTACGAGCAGTACTTC.